This T cell receptor (beta chain) appears in the sequencing data of a study of blood T cell repertoires in COVID-19. About the research overall: The United States, Italy and Spain were the sources of the acute and convalescent COVID-19 samples. The analysed material was cDNA or gDNA that came from T cells, B-cell-depleted T cells, or PBMCs.

The germline V gene encodes CDR1 SNHLY and CDR2 FYNNEI. The length of the CDR3 is 17 residues. With V trimmed by 5 bases and J by 6 bases, 12 bases remained unmatched. This clone has only one observation. In the authors' methods: By means of reference gene primer amplification, nucleated cell counts were estimated. The method was immunoSEQ multiplex PCR; TCRdb's version includes in-frame clones alone and lacks a portion of them. V, J and clone size are those of that table, while D and trimming were read from the DNA. The data show roughly 260,000 clones, roughly 84% seen once. Sequences were obtained from peripheral blood. The receptor's source is a woman in her 40s who had recovered from COVID-19. This chain links TRBV2 with TRBJ2-1; 11 nucleotides line up with TRBD2. As DNA, the CDR3 is TGTGCCAGCAGTTTTAGCGGGAGGGCCGGTTCGGGCAATGAGCAGTTCTTC. This gives the protein CASSFSGRAGSGNEQFF.